A selection of T cell receptor beta chains follows, all from one sample in a study of cytomegalovirus exposure and HLA in healthy donors. This table comes from immunoSEQ multiplex PCR, and its TCRdb copy is limited to in-frame clones, with some not included. The table lists approximately 130,000 clones, 75% to 85% of them singletons. Sequencing was done on a sample of PBMCs. The receptors were gathered from a woman in her thirties or forties in good health and CMV-seronegative. Both conserved end residues are part of each CDR3. D genes are given only for firm matches. Rows may omit the clone size; those that give it use once, few, many or a size class.

v_call,d_call,clone_size,j_call,cdr3_nt,cdr3_aa
TRBV10-1,TRBD1,-,TRBJ1-1,TGCGCCAGCAGTTTTGACAGGGGCAACACTGAAGCTTTCTTT,CASSFDRGNTEAFF
TRBV5-1,TRBD2,few,TRBJ2-1,TGCGCCAGCAGCTTCTCGACTAGCGGGGGCTACAATGAGCAGTTCTTC,CASSFSTSGGYNEQFF
TRBV7-2,-,-,TRBJ1-4,TGTGCCAGCAGCTCACGACAGTTTGCAACTAATGAAAAACTGTTTTTT,CASSSRQFATNEKLFF
TRBV5-1,TRBD1,-,TRBJ1-4,TGCGCCAGCAGCTTCACCCCGCGTACAGGGGAAAGCAATGAAAAACTGTTTTTT,CASSFTPRTGESNEKLFF
TRBV5-5,-,once,TRBJ1-5,TGTGCCAGCAGCTTTGGAGCCTCCGCGGGCAATCAGCCCCAGCATTTT,CASSFGASAGNQPQHF
TRBV10-3,-,-,TRBJ1-5,TGTGCCATCAGTGAGAAGGACTATCAGCCCCAGCATTTT,CAISEKDYQPQHF
TRBV4-1,-,-,TRBJ2-3,TGCGCCAGCAGCCAGGACAGCCCGGGGGATACGCAGTATTTT,CASSQDSPGDTQYF
TRBV5-4,-,once,TRBJ2-7,TGTGCCAGCAGCTTGGGACAGGAAAAGTACTTC,CASSLGQEKYF
TRBV6-5,TRBD2,-,TRBJ2-7,TGTGCCAGCAGGGCGGCAGGGACTACCTACGAGCAGTACTTC,CASRAAGTTYEQYF
TRBV5-1,-,-,TRBJ2-3,TGCGCCAGCAGCTTGGCTCAGGGGGGACGCACAGATACGCAGTATTTT,CASSLAQGGRTDTQYF
TRBV7-8,TRBD1,-,TRBJ1-5,TGTGCCAGCAGCTCAACCGGGACAGGGAATCAGCCCCAGCATTTT,CASSSTGTGNQPQHF
TRBV6-5,TRBD1,-,TRBJ1-2,TGTGCCAGCAGTTACCAGACAGGGGGCGAAGGCTACACCTTC,CASSYQTGGEGYTF
TRBV30,-,-,TRBJ1-2,TGTGCCAGTGTCGGGACATCTGGCTACACCTTC,CASVGTSGYTF
TRBV5-1,TRBD1,-,TRBJ2-2,TGCGCCAGCAGCGGGGACAGGCTAGGGGAGCTGTTTTTT,CASSGDRLGELFF
TRBV4-3,-,few,TRBJ2-1,TGCGCCAGCAGCCAAGTCGATCAAGGGGTCTACAATGAGCAGTTCTTC,CASSQVDQGVYNEQFF
TRBV6-5,TRBD2,-,TRBJ2-3,TGTGCCAGCAGCCGTAGCGGGGGAAGCACAGATACGCAGTATTTT,CASSRSGGSTDTQYF
TRBV6-5,-,few,TRBJ1-1,TGTGCCAGCAGTTACGAATCGTGGGCCCCTGAAGCTTTCTTT,CASSYESWAPEAFF
TRBV5-1,TRBD1,-,TRBJ2-2,TGCGCCAGCTCCGGGACAGCCCTTCCCGAGCTGTTTTTT,CASSGTALPELFF
TRBV11-2,-,-,TRBJ2-2,TGTGCCAGCAGCTTAGTTAGAGGATTTACGAACACCGGGGAGCTGTTTTTT,CASSLVRGFTNTGELFF
TRBV5-1,TRBD1,-,TRBJ2-7,TGCGCCAGCAGCCCGTGGACAGGCTCCTACGAGCAGTACTTC,CASSPWTGSYEQYF